The 4 T cell receptor beta chains given below trace back to one sample, sequenced in a study. Each CDR3 protein is one row after TCRdb ran MiXCR on the RT-PCR reads. The table has more than 550,000 distinct CDR3 sequences, 12% to 15% seen once. The sequenced sample consisted of memory CD4+ T cells from blood. These receptors all come from a female donor in good health, serving as a healthy control.

The chain links TRBV5-1 to TRBJ2-1; D not resolved. Trimming shortened V by 1 base and J by 3 bases, and 8 bases separated the two germline ends. CDR1 is SGHRS, CDR2 YFSETQ, per germline. The CDR3 length is 14 residues. CDR3 sequence (DNA): TGCGCCAGCAGCTTGCTCAGTGGCTACAATGAGCAGTTCTTC. It is translated as CASSLLSGYNEQFF. Looking up the rest from reference TRBV5-1 and TRBJ2-1 gives the full variable domain: KAGVTQTPRYLIKTRGQQVTLSCSPISGHRSVSWYQQTPGQGLQFLFEYFSETQRNKGNFPGRFSGRQFSNSRSEMNVSTLELGDSALYLCASSLLSGYNEQFFGPGTRLTVL.

This clonotype was observed once. This chain links TRBV5-1 with TRBJ2-7; 10 bases match TRBD2. Losses at the gene ends were 0 bases for V and 0 bases for J; bases not matched to a gene: 9. In germline, CDR1 is SGHRS, CDR2 YFSETQ. The CDR3 consists of 18 residues. The CDR3 here is CASSLEEHASGSSYEQYF. Here the CDR3 DNA reads TGCGCCAGCAGCTTGGAAGAACACGCTAGCGGGAGCTCCTACGAGCAGTACTTC.

This clonotype was seen a handful of times. The rearrangement joins TRBV4-2 to TRBJ2-7; 11 bases align to TRBD2. The CDR3 has 16 amino acids. Germline V gives CDR1 LGHNA, CDR2 YNFKEQ. The V and J ends lost 2 bases and 0 bases, in that order; junction bases with no gene match: 3. For the CDR3, the DNA is TGTGCCAGCAGCCAACTAGCGGGAGGTGACTCCTACGAGCAGTACTTC. Translation: CASSQLAGGDSYEQYF.

The chain is built from TRBV4-3 and TRBJ2-1; D may be TRBD1 (5 bases). CDR1 LGHNA and CDR2 YSLEER come from the germline V gene. The CDR3 sequence is 12 residues long. V was pared by 6 bases and J by 10 bases, with 13 bases between. The CDR3: CASSHEGVEQFF. The CDR3 bases are TGCGCCAGCAGTCATGAAGGGGTAGAGCAGTTCTTC.